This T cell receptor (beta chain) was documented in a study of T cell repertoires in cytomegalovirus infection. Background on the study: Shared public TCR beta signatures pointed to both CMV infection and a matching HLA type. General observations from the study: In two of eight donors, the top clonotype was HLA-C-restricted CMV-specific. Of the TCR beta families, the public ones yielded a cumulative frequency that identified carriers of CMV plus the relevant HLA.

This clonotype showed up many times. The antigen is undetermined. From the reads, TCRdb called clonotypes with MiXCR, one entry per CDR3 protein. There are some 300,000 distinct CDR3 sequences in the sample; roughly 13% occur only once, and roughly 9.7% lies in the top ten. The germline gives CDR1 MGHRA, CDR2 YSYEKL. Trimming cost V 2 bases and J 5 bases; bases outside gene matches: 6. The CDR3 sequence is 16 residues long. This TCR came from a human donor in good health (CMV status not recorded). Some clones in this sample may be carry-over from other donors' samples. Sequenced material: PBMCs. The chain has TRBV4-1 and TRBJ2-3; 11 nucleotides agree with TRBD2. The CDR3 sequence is CASSQNSGGAEDTQYF. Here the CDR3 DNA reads TGCGCCAGCAGCCAAAATAGCGGGGGGGCGGAAGATACGCAGTATTTT.